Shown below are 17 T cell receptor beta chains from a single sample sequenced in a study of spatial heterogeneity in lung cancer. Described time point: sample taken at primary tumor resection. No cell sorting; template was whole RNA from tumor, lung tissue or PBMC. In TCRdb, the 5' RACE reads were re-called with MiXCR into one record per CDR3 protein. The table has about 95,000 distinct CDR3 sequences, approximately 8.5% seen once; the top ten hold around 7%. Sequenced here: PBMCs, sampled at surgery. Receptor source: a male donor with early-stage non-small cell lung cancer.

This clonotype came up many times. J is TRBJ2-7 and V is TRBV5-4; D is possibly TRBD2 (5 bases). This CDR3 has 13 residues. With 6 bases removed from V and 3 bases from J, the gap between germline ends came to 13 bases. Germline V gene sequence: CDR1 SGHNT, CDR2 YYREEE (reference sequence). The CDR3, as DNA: TGTGCCAGCACCTCGGAGGTCCTCTACGAGCAGTACTTC. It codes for CASTSEVLYEQYF.

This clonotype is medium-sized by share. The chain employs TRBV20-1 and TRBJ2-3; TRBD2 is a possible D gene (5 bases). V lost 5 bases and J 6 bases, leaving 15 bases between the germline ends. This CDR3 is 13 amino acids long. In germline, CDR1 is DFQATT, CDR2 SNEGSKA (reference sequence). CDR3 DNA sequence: TGCAGTGCTTCCCCAAGAACGGGGGATACGCAGTATTTT. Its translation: CSASPRTGDTQYF.

The CDR3 DNA reads TGTGCCAGCAGCCATTATGGAGGTAGGATTGAAGCTTTCTTT. Protein: CASSHYGGRIEAFF. The chain couples TRBV14 to TRBJ1-1; no firm D call. The CDR3 covers 14 residues. Trimming took off 3 bases at V and 7 bases at J, with 15 bases between the two ends. Germline V gene sequence: CDR1 SGHDN, CDR2 FVKESK. The whole variable domain, filled in from reference TRBV14 and TRBJ1-1, reads EAGVTQFPSHSVIEKGQTVTLRCDPISGHDNLYWYRRVMGKEIKFLLHFVKESKQDESGMPNNRFLAERTGGTYSTLKVQPAELEDSGVYFCASSHYGGRIEAFFGQGTRLTVV.

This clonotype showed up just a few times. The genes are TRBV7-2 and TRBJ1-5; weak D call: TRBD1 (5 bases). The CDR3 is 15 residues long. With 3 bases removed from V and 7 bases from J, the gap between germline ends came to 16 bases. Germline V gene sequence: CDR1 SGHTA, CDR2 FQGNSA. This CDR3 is CASSLGPAIDQPQHF. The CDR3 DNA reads TGTGCCAGCAGCTTGGGACCCGCAATCGACCAGCCCCAGCATTTT. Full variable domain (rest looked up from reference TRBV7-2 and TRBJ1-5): GAGVSQSPSNKVTEKGKDVELRCDPISGHTALYWYRQSLGQGLEFLIYFQGNSAPDKSGLPSDRFSAERTGGSVSTLTIQRTQQEDSAVYLCASSLGPAIDQPQHFGDGTRLSIL.

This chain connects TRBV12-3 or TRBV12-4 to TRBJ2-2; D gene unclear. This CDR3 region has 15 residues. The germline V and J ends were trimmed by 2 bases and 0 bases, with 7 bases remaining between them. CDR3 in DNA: TGTGCCAGCAGTTTATGGCAGTCGAACACCGGGGAGCTGTTTTTT. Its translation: CASSLWQSNTGELFF.

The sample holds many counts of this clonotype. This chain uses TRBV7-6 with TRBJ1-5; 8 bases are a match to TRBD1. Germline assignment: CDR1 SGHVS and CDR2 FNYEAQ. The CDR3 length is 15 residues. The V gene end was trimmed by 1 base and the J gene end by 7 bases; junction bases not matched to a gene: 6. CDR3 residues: CASSLDAGGGQPQHF. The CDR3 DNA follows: TGTGCCAGCAGCTTAGACGCAGGGGGCGGGCAGCCCCAGCATTTT. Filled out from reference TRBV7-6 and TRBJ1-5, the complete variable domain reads GAGVSQSPRYKVTKRGQDVALRCDPISGHVSLYWYRQALGQGPEFLTYFNYEAQQDKSGLPNDRFSAERPEGSISTLTIQRTEQRDSAMYRCASSLDAGGGQPQHFGDGTRLSIL.

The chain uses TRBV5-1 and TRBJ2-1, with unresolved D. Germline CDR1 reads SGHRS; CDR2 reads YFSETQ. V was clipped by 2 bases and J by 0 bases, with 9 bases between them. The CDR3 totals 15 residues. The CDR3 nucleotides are TGCGCCAGCAGCTTCCTAGGGCTCTCCTACAATGAGCAGTTCTTC. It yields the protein CASSFLGLSYNEQFF. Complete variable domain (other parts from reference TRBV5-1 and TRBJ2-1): KAGVTQTPRYLIKTRGQQVTLSCSPISGHRSVSWYQQTPGQGLQFLFEYFSETQRNKGNFPGRFSGRQFSNSRSEMNVSTLELGDSALYLCASSFLGLSYNEQFFGPGTRLTVL.

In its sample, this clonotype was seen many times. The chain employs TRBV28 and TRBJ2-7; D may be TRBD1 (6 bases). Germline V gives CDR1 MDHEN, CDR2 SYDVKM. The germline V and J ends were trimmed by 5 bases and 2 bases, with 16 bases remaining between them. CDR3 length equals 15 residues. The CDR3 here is CASSRRTAGPYEQYF. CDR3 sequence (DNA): TGTGCCAGCAGTCGCCGGACAGCAGGACCCTACGAGCAGTACTTC.

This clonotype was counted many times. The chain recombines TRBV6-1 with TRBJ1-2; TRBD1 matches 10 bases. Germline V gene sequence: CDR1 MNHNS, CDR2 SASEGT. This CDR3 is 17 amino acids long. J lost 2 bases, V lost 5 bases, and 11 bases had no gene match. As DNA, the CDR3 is TGTGCCAGCAGTCTTCCTACACCGGGACAGGGGAACTATGGCTACACCTTC. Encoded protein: CASSLPTPGQGNYGYTF.

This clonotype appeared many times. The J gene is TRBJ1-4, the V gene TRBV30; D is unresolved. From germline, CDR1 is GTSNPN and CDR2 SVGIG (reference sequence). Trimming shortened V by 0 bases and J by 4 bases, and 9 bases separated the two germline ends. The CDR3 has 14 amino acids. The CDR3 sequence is CAWSVQGLNEKLFF. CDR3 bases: TGTGCCTGGAGTGTGCAAGGGCTTAATGAAAAACTGTTTTTT.

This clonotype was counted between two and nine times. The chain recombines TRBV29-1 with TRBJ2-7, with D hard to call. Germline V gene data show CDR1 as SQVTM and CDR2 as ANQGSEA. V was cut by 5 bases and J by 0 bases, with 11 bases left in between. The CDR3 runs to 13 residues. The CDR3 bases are TGCAGCGTTTCCCCTCTGGCCTCCTACGAGCAGTACTTC. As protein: CSVSPLASYEQYF.

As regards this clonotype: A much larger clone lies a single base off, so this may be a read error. Written as DNA, the CDR3 is TGTGCCAGTAGGCAAAGCAATCAGCCCCAGCATTTT. This translates into CASRQSNQPQHF. V gene TRBV19 combines with J gene TRBJ1-5; the D is unclear. The CDR3 totals 12 residues. Trimming cost V 6 bases and J 1 base, with 4 bases left between them. Germline V lookup: CDR1 LNHDA, CDR2 SQIVND (reference sequence).

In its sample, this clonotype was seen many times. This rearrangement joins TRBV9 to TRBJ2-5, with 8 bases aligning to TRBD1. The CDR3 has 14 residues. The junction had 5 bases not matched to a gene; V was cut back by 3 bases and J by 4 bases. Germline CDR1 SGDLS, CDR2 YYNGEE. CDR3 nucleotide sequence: TGTGCCAGCAGCGCCGGACAGGGAAGAGAGACCCAGTACTTC. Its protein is CASSAGQGRETQYF. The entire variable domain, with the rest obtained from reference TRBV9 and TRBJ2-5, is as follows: DSGVTQTPKHLITATGQRVTLRCSPRSGDLSVYWYQQSLDQGLQFLIQYYNGEERAKGNILERFSAQQFPDLHSELNLSSLELGDSALYFCASSAGQGRETQYFGPGTRLLVL.

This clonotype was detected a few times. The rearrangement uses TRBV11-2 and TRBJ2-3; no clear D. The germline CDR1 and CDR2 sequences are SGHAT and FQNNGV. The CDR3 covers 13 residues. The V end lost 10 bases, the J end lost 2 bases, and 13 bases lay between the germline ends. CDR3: CANPPANTDTQYF. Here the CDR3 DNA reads TGTGCCAACCCCCCCGCGAACACAGATACGCAGTATTTT.

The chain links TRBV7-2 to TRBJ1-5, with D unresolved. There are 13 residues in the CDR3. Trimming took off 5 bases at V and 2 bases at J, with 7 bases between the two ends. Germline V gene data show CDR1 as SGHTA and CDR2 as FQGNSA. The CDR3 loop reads CASSTHGNQPQHF. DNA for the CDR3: TGTGCCAGCAGCACCCACGGCAATCAGCCCCAGCATTTT.

CDR3 in amino acids: CAISESTWRNSHQETQYF. CDR3 nucleotides: TGTGCCATCAGTGAGTCGACCTGGCGGAATAGCCACCAAGAGACCCAGTACTTC. The chain couples TRBV10-3 to TRBJ2-5; D not resolved. The germline V gene encodes CDR1 ENHRY and CDR2 SYGVKD. The CDR3 covers 18 residues. Trimming shortened V by 0 bases and J by 0 bases, and 17 bases separated the two germline ends.

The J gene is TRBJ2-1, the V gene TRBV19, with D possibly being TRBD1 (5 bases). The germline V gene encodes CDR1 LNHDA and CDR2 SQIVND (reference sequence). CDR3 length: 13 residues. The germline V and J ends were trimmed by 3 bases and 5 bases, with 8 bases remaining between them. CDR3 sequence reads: CASSMGLDNEQFF. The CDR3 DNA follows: TGTGCCAGTAGTATGGGGCTAGACAATGAGCAGTTCTTC.